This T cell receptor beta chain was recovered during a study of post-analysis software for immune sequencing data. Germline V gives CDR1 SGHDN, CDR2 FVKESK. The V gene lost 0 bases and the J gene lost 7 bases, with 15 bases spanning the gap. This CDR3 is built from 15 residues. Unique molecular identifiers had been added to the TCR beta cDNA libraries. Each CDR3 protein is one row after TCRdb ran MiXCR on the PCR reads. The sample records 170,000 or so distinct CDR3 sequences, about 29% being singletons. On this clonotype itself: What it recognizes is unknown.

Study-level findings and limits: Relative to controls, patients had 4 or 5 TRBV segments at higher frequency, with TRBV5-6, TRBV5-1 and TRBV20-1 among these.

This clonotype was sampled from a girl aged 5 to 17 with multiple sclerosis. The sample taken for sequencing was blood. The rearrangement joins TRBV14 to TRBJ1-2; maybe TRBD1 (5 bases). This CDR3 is CASSQEISDKGGYTF. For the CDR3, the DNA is TGTGCCAGCAGCCAAGAAATCTCGGACAAGGGTGGCTACACCTTC.